Shown below are 6 T cell receptor beta chains from a single sample sequenced in a study of identifying expanded T cells in peripheral blood. This table comes from immunoSEQ multiplex PCR, and its TCRdb copy is limited to in-frame clones, with some not included. The sample holds some 97,000 clones, over 75% seen once. The sample taken for sequencing was blood. These TCRs come from a person aged 18 to 69 in good health.

This rearrangement joins TRBV5-4 to TRBJ1-2; no reliable D call. This CDR3 comprises 13 residues. In germline, CDR1 is SGHNT, CDR2 YYREEE (reference sequence). Deletions cut 5 bases from V and 3 bases from J, with 11 bases between. This CDR3 is CASSINTDYGYTF. The CDR3 bases are TGTGCCAGCAGTATCAACACAGACTATGGCTACACCTTC.

The chain employs TRBV25-1 and TRBJ2-1; 10 nucleotides align to TRBD2. The germline CDR1 and CDR2 sequences are MGHDK and SYGVNS. V lost 3 bases and J lost 7; bases outside the gene matches: 9. The CDR3 loop spans 16 amino acids. CDR3 region: CASSEVASGGANEQFF. The DNA for the CDR3 is TGTGCCAGCAGTGAGGTTGCCAGCGGGGGGGCAAATGAGCAGTTCTTC. Full variable domain (outside the CDR3, taken from reference TRBV25-1 and TRBJ2-1): EADIYQTPRYLVIGTGKKITLECSQTMGHDKMYWYQQDPGMELHLIHYSYGVNSTEKGDLSSESTVSRIRTEHFPLTLESARPSHTSQYLCASSEVASGGANEQFFGPGTRLTVL.

The chain carries TRBV11-2 and TRBJ2-5; 7 bases are shared with TRBD1. The germline CDR1 and CDR2 sequences are SGHAT and FQNNGV. The ends lost 1 base at V and 4 bases at J; junction bases unmatched: 3. This CDR3 comprises 14 residues. The CDR3 nucleotides are TGTGCCAGCAGCTTAGCCGGACAGGTAGAGACCCAGTACTTC. Its protein is CASSLAGQVETQYF.

V usage is TRBV7-9 and J usage is TRBJ2-3, with D perhaps TRBD1 (6 bases). V was pared by 1 base and J by 1 base, with 12 bases between. CDR3 length: 16 amino acids. Germline V gene data show CDR1 as SEHNR and CDR2 as FQNEAQ (reference sequence). The CDR3, as DNA: TGTGCCAGCAGCTTAGGTACGGACAGACGCACAGATACGCAGTATTTT. Protein: CASSLGTDRRTDTQYF.

A single count supports this clone. The chain has TRBV23-1 and TRBJ1-2; weak D call: TRBD1 (6 bases). TRBV23-1 is an open reading frame whose function is uncertain. The germline V and J ends were trimmed by 3 bases and 8 bases, with 22 bases remaining between them. This CDR3 is built from 16 residues. The chain's CDR3 is CASSHLGGGQPRGYTF. The CDR3 DNA is TGCGCCAGCAGTCATCTCGGAGGGGGGCAGCCGCGGGGCTACACCTTC.

CDR3 in amino acids: CASSSTGGLRNEQFF. CDR3 bases: TGTGCCAGCAGTTCGACAGGGGGCCTTAGGAATGAGCAGTTCTTC. This sequence joins TRBV27 and TRBJ2-1; TRBD1 matches 10 bases. V lost 4 bases, J lost 7 bases, and 7 bases stayed unmatched. Germline V gene data show CDR1 as MNHEY and CDR2 as SMNVEV (reference sequence). The CDR3 has 15 residues.